These 10 T cell receptor beta chains came from one sample sequenced in a study of T cells after yellow fever vaccination. TCRdb used MiXCR to reprocess the 5' RACE reads, holding one entry per CDR3 protein. Seen here are roughly 48,000 distinct CDR3 sequences, 6.6% observed once, and the top ten hold approximately 24%. Sequenced material: CD8+ T cells not binding an NS4B(214-222) dextramer, sorted from PBMCs, taken approximately 47 days after the first yellow fever vaccination. These TCRs come from a young man who received the YFV17D yellow fever vaccine.

This clonotype showed up just a few times. J is TRBJ1-2 and V is TRBV5-5; D gene unclear. This CDR3 has 14 amino acids. Trimming pared 4 bases from V and 1 base from J, leaving 11 bases between. Germline lookup yields CDR1 SGHKS and CDR2 YYEKEE (reference sequence). CDR3 DNA: TGTGCCAGCAGCCCCTCGATCGTTAACTATGGCTACACCTTC. Translation: CASSPSIVNYGYTF.

This clonotype has only a few counts. The junction shows a germline mismatch at one end, possibly a read error. The chain uses TRBV11-1 and TRBJ1-5; D is undetermined. CDR1 SGHAT and CDR2 FQDESV come from the germline V gene (reference sequence). This CDR3 region has 8 residues. The CDR3 loop is CASRTSDF. The CDR3 DNA sequence: TGTGCCAGCAGGACCTCGGATTTT.

This clonotype was seen at least ten times. The chain uses TRBV27 and TRBJ2-6, with a weak D call TRBD1 (5 bases). The CDR3 consists of 15 residues. Germline assignment: CDR1 MNHEY and CDR2 SMNVEV (reference sequence). Trimming shortened V by 8 bases and J by 3 bases, and 14 bases separated the two germline ends. CDR3 region: CASGVRADGANVLTF. In DNA, the CDR3 is TGTGCCAGCGGGGTCAGGGCGGATGGGGCCAACGTCCTGACTTTC. The full variable domain, in which reference TRBV27 and TRBJ2-6 provide the parts outside the CDR3, is EAQVTQNPRYLITVTGKKLTVTCSQNMNHEYMSWYRQDPGLGLRQIYYSMNVEVTDKGDVPEGYKVSRKEKRNFPLILESPSPNQTSLYFCASGVRADGANVLTFGAGSRLTVL.

This clonotype appeared many times. The rearrangement uses TRBV29-1 and TRBJ1-1; D is unresolved. V lost 3 bases and J 0 bases, leaving 2 bases between the germline ends. CDR3 length: 11 residues. Germline V CDR1 and CDR2: SQVTM, ANQGSEA. The CDR3 sequence is CSVEVNTEAFF. In DNA form, the CDR3 reads TGCAGCGTTGAGGTGAACACTGAAGCTTTCTTT.

This clonotype was counted a few times. This sequence joins TRBV20-1 and TRBJ2-1, with D unclear. The CDR3 is 12 residues long. Trimming took 6 bases from V and 5 from J, leaving 11 bases between them. Per the germline V gene, CDR1 is DFQATT and CDR2 is SNEGSKA (reference sequence). CDR3 nucleotide sequence: TGCAGTGCCAACTCGTTTAACAATGAGCAGTTCTTC. The encoded protein is CSANSFNNEQFF.

The sample holds many counts of this clonotype. This chain links TRBV29-1 with TRBJ2-5; perhaps TRBD2 as D (6 bases). Trimming removed 3 bases at V and 5 bases at J, with 10 bases between. The V gene's germline CDR1 is SQVTM and CDR2 ANQGSEA. The CDR3 sequence is 12 residues long. The CDR3 loop reads CSVERGLETQYF. The DNA for the CDR3 is TGCAGCGTTGAGCGGGGATTGGAGACCCAGTACTTC.

This clonotype was observed a single time. The germline gene is not matched at one end of the junction; a read error may be the cause. The CDR3 region has the DNA TGTGTCAGCAGATCAGGGCTAGCGGGGGATTACAATGAGCAGTTCTTC. Encoded protein: CVSRSGLAGDYNEQFF. The V and J genes are TRBV6-1 and TRBJ2-1; TRBD2 aligns across 10 bases. The CDR3 spans 16 residues. Germline values: CDR1 MNHNS, CDR2 SASEGT.

The sample holds a few counts of this clonotype. The chain couples TRBV7-6 to TRBJ2-7, with D uncertain. This CDR3 has 13 amino acids. The germline V gene has CDR1 SGHVS and CDR2 FNYEAQ. Trimming pared 4 bases from V and 6 bases from J, leaving 13 bases between. CDR3 protein: CASSSRASLEQYF. DNA of the CDR3: TGTGCCAGCAGCTCTCGGGCCAGCCTCGAGCAGTACTTC.

The chain has TRBV27 and TRBJ1-6, with 8 positions matching TRBD1. The CDR3 has 14 residues. J lost 9 bases, V lost 3 bases, and 4 bases had no gene match. Germline V gene data show CDR1 as MNHEY and CDR2 as SMNVEV (reference sequence). CDR3 amino acids: CASSFGQGGSPLHF. The CDR3, as DNA: TGTGCCAGCAGTTTCGGACAGGGTGGTTCACCCCTCCACTTT.

The chain couples TRBV9 to TRBJ2-5, with 9 bases lining up with TRBD2. Looked up from germline, CDR1 is SGDLS and CDR2 is YYNGEE. This CDR3 contains 18 residues. Losses at the gene ends were 4 bases for V and 3 bases for J; bases not matched to a gene: 16. CDR3 in DNA: TGTGCCAGCAGCTGGCGGGGGGGCACACGGGACCTAAAAGAGACCCAGTACTTC. Translating gives CASSWRGGTRDLKETQYF.